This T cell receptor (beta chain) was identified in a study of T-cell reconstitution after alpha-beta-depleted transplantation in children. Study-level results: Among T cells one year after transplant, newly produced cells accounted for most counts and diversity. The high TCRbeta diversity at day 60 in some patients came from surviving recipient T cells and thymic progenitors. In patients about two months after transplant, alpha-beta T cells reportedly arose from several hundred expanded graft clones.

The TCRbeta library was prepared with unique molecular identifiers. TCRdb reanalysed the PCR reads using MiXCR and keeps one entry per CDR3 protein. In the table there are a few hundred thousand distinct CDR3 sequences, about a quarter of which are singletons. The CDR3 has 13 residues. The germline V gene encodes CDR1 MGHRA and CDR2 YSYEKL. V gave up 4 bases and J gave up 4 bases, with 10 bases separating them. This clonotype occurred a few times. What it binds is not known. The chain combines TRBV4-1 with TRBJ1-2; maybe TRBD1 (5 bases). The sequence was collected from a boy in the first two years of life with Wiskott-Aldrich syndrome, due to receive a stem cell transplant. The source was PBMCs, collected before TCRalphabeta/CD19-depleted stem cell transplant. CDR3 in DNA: TGCGCCAGCAGCCCCGGGGGATTCTATGGCTACACCTTC. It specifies CASSPGGFYGYTF.